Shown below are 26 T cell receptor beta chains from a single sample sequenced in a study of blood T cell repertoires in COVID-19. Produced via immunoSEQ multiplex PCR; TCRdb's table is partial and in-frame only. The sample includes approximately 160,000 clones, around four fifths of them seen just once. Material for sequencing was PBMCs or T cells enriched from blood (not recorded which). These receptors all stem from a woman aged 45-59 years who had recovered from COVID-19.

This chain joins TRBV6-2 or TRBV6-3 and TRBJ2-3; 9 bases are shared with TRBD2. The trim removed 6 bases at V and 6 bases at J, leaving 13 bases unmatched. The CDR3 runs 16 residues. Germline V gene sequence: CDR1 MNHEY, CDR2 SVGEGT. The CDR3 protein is CASSLNLLAGEDTQYF. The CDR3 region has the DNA TGTGCCAGCAGCCTGAATCTCTTAGCGGGAGAGGATACGCAGTATTTT.

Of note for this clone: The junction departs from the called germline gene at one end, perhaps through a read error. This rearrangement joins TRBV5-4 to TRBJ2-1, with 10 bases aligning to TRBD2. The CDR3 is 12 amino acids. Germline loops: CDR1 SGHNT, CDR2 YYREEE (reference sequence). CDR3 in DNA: TGTGCCAGCTTCCCTCCTAGCGGGGGCCCACTCTTC. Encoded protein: CASFPPSGGPLF.

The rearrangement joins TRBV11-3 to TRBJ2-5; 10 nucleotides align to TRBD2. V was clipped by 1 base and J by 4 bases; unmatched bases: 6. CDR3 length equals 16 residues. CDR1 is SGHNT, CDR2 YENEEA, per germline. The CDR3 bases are TGTGCCAGCAGCTTAGGCCTAGCGGGAGTTCGAGAGACCCAGTACTTC. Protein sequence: CASSLGLAGVRETQYF.

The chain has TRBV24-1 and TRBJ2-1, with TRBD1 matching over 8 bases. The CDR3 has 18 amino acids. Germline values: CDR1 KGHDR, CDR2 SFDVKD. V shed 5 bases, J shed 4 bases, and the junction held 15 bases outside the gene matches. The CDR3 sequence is CATSGHQKGQESYNEQFF. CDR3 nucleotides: TGTGCCACCAGTGGGCACCAGAAGGGACAGGAATCATACAATGAGCAGTTCTTC.

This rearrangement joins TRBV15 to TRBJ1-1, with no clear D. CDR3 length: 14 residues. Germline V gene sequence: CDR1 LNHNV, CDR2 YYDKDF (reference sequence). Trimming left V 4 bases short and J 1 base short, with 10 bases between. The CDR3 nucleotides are TGTGCCACCAGCAAGCCCCCCCGGAACACTGAAGCTTTCTTT. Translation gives CATSKPPRNTEAFF.

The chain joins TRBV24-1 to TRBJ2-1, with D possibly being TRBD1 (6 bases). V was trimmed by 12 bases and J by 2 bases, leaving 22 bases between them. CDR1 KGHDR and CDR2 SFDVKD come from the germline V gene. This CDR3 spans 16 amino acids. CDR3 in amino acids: CAADLNRVPTYNEQFF. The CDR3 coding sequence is TGTGCCGCCGACCTAAACAGGGTGCCCACCTACAATGAGCAGTTCTTC.

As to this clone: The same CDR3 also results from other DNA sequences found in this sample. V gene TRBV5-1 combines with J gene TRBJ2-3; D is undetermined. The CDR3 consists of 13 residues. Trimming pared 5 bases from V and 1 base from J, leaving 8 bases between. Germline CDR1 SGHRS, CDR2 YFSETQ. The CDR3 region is CASSLQGTDTQYF. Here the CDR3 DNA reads TGCGCCAGCAGTCTCCAGGGCACAGATACGCAGTATTTT.

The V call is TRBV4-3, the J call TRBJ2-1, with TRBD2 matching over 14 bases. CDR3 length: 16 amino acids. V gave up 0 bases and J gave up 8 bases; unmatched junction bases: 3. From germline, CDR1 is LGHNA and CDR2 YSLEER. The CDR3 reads CASSQDRLAGGHEQFF. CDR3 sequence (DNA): TGCGCCAGCAGCCAAGATCGACTAGCGGGAGGGCATGAGCAGTTCTTC.

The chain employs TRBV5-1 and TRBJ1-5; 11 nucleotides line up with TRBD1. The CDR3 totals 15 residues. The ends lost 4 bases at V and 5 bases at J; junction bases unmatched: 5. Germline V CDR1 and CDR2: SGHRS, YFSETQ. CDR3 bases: TGCGCCAGCAGCATAGGACAGGGGGCTTATCAGCCCCAGCATTTT. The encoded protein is CASSIGQGAYQPQHF.

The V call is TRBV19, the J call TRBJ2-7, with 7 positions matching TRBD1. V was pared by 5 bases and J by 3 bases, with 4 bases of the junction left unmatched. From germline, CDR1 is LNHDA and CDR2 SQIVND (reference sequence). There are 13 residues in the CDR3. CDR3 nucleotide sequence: TGTGCCAGTAGTTTCCGGGACAGCTACGAGCAGTACGTC. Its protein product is CASSFRDSYEQYV.

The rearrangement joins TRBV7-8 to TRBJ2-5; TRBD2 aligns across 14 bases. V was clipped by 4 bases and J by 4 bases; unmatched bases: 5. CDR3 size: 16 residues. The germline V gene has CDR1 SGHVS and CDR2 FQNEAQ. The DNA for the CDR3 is TGTGCCAGCAGCTCCCGACTAGCGGGAGGGCCAGAGACCCAGTACTTC. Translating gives CASSSRLAGGPETQYF.

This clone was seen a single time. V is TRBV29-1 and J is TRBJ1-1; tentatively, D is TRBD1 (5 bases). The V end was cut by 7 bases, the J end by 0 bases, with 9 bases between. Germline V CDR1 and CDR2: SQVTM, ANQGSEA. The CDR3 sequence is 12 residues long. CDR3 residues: CSAGQMNTEAFF. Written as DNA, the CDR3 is TGCAGCGCTGGACAAATGAACACTGAAGCTTTCTTT. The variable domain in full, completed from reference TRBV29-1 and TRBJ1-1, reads SAVISQKPSRDICQRGTSLTIQCQVDSQVTMMFWYRQQPGQSLTLIATANQGSEATYESGFVIDKFPISRPNLTFSTLTVSNMSPEDSSIYLCSAGQMNTEAFFGQGTRLTVV.

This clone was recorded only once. The CDR3 DNA sequence: TGTGCCAGCAGTGCGATAGGGGGCGCTGGGGCCAACGTCCTGACTTTC. It codes for CASSAIGGAGANVLTF. This chain links TRBV6-1 with TRBJ2-6; 7 bases agree with TRBD1. This CDR3 has 16 amino acids. Trimming cost V 4 bases and J 2 bases; bases outside gene matches: 5. Germline values: CDR1 MNHNS, CDR2 SASEGT.

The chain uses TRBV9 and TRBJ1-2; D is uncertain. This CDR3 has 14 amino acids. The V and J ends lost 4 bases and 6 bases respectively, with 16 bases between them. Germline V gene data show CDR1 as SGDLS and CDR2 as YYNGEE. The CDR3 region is CASSPRATFHGYTF. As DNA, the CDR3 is TGTGCCAGCAGCCCGAGGGCCACTTTTCATGGCTACACCTTC.

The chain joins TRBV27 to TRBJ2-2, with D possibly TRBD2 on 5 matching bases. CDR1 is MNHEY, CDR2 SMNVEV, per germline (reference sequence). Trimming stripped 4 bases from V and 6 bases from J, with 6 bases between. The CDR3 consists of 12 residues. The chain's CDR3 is CASSWTAGELFF. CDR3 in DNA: TGTGCCAGCAGTTGGACTGCCGGGGAGCTGTTTTTT.

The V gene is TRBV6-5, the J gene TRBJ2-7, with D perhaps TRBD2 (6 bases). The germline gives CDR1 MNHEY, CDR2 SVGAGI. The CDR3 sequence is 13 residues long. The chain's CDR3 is CAVSGGMTYEQYV. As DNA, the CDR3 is TGTGCGGTATCTGGGGGGATGACCTACGAGCAGTACGTC.

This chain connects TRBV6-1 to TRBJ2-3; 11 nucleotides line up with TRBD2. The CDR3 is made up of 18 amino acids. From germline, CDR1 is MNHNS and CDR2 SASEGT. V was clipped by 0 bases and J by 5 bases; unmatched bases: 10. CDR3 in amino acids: CASSEARGSGGAGDTQYF. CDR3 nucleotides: TGTGCCAGCAGTGAAGCGAGAGGTAGCGGGGGGGCGGGAGATACGCAGTATTTT.

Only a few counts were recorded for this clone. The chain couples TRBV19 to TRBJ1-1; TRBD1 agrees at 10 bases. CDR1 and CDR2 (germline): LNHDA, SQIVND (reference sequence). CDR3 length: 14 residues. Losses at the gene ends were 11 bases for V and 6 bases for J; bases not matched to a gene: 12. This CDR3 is CASGTGDVLAEAFF. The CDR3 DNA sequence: TGTGCCTCCGGGACAGGGGACGTATTGGCTGAAGCTTTCTTT.

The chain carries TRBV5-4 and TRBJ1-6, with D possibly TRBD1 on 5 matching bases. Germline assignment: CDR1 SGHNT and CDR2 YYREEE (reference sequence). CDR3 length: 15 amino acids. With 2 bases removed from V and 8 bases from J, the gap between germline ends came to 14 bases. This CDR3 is CASSFPGVGDSPLHF. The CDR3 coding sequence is TGTGCCAGCAGCTTCCCGGGGGTCGGGGATTCACCCCTCCACTTT.

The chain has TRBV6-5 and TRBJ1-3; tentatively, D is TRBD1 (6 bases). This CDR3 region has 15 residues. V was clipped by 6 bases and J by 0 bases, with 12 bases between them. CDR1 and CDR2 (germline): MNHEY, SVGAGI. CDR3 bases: TGTGCCAGCAGCAAGAACAGGGTCTCTGGAAACACCATATATTTT. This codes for CASSKNRVSGNTIYF.

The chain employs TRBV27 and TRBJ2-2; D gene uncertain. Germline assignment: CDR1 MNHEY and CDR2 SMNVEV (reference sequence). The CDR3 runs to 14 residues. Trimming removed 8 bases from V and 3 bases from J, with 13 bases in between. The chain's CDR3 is CASSWQAYTGELFF. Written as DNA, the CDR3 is TGTGCCAGCTCATGGCAGGCGTACACCGGGGAGCTGTTTTTT.

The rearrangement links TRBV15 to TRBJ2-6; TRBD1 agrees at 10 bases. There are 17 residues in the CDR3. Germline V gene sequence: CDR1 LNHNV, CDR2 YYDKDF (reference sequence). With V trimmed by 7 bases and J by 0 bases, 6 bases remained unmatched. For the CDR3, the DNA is TGTGCCACCACCGGGACAGGGGATCTCTCTGGGGCCAACGTCCTGACTTTC. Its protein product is CATTGTGDLSGANVLTF. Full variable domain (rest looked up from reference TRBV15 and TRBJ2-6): DAMVIQNPRYQVTQFGKPVTLSCSQTLNHNVMYWYQQKSSQAPKLLFHYYDKDFNNEADTPDNFQSRRPNTSFCFLDIRSPGLGDTAMYLCATTGTGDLSGANVLTFGAGSRLTVL.

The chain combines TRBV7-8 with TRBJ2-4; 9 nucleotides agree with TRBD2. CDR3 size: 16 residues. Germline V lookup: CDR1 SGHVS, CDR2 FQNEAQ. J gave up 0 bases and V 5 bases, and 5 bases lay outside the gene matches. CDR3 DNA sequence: TGTGCCAGCAGCCGAATGACTAGCGGAGCCAAAAACATTCAGTACTTC. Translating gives CASSRMTSGAKNIQYF.

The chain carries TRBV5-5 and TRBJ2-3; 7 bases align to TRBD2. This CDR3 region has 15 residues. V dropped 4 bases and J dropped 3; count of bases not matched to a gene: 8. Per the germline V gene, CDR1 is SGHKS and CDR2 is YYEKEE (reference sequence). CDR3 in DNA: TGTGCCAGCAGCCTGGGCGGGAGACGTACAGATACGCAGTATTTT. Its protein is CASSLGGRRTDTQYF.

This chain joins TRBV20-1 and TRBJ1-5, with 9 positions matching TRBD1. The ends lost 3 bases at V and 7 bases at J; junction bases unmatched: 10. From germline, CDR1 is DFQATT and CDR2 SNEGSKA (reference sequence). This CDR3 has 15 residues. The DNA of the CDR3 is TGCAGTGCTAGTACCGGGACAGGGAATTGGCAGCCCCAGCATTTT. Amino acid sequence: CSASTGTGNWQPQHF.

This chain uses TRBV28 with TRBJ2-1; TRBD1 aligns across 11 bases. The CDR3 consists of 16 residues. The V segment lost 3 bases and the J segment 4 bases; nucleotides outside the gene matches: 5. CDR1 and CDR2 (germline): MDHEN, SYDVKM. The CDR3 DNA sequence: TGTGCCAGCAGTTTCGTGGGGACAGGGGGTTACAATGAGCAGTTCTTC. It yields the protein CASSFVGTGGYNEQFF.